The text below deals with one TCR beta chain. The sample is drawn from a study of cytomegalovirus exposure and HLA in healthy donors. Germline V lookup: CDR1 MNHEY, CDR2 SVGAGI. This CDR3 comprises 12 residues. Trimming took 6 bases from V and 6 from J, leaving 11 bases between them. Sequenced by immunoSEQ multiplex PCR; TCRdb stores in-frame clones only, minus some. Of fewer than 200,000 clones in the sample, 86% were seen once. Input material: PBMCs. V gene TRBV6-5 combines with J gene TRBJ1-1; the D is unclear. The sequence was collected from a woman in her thirties in good health and CMV-seronegative. In DNA form, the CDR3 reads TGTGCCAGCAGAAGAGAGACGTCTGAAGCTTTCTTT. Amino acids: CASRRETSEAFF.